The clone carrying this T cell receptor beta chain is labeled medium-sized (0.01 to 0.1%). Methods used by the authors: From reference gene primer amplification, estimates of nucleated cell counts were derived. Produced via immunoSEQ multiplex PCR; TCRdb's table is partial and in-frame only. V and J calls and clone size come straight from that table; D and trimming were deduced from the DNA. This table has 80,000 to 100,000 clones, roughly 82% appearing once. This sample was included in a study of blood T cell repertoires in COVID-19. In the study overall: Italy, Spain and the United States were the sources of the convalescent and acute COVID-19 samples. PBMCs, B-cell-depleted T cells, or T cells were the source of the cDNA or gDNA that made up the material.

Germline loops: CDR1 MNHEY, CDR2 SVGEGT. With V trimmed by 5 bases and J by 9 bases, 5 bases remained unmatched. The CDR3 consists of 14 residues. The chain employs TRBV6-2 or TRBV6-3 and TRBJ1-6, with TRBD1 matching over 9 bases. This receptor was identified in a man between 65 and 85 years old with active or convalescent COVID-19. Specimen: peripheral blood. The CDR3 is CASSRTGVASPLHF. The CDR3 DNA reads as TGTGCCAGCAGTCGGACAGGGGTAGCTTCACCCCTCCACTTT.